This paragraph covers one T cell receptor (beta chain) sequence. Its antigen is currently unknown. The record originates from a study of beta chain features in type 1 diabetes. Study results and caveats: All four CD4+ subsets from Type 1 diabetes patients carried moderately but significantly shorter TCRB CDR3s.

This CDR3 region has 15 residues. Trimming left V 3 bases short and J 0 bases short, with 11 bases between. Looked up from germline, CDR1 is GTSNPN and CDR2 is SVGIG (reference sequence). The sequenced template was cDNA made from the entire isolated RNA. Sequencing was performed with immunoSEQ multiplex PCR; in TCRdb, only in-frame clones are kept and a portion is missing. Of fewer than 350,000 clones listed, 15% were seen once; the top ten hold 0.015% to 0.017%. The J gene is TRBJ2-2, the V gene TRBV30, with a weak D call TRBD2 (5 bases). Sample: naive CD4+ T cells from blood. This receptor was identified in a man aged 18 to 35 with type 1 diabetes. In DNA, the CDR3 is TGTGCCTGGAGGGTTACCGGGGCGAACACCGGGGAGCTGTTTTTT. Translating it yields CAWRVTGANTGELFF.